Each of the 27 T cell receptor beta chains below was sequenced from the same sample in a study of neurological immune-mediated disorders. Using its own MiXCR run on the 5' RACE reads, TCRdb lists one record per CDR3 protein. The sample records 30,000 to 35,000 distinct CDR3 sequences, roughly 23% being singletons. The sample was CD4+ T cells from blood. The source of these receptors is a man aged 45-65 years with HTLV-1-associated myelopathy (HAM/TSP).

This clonotype was counted only a few times. The gene calls are TRBV9 and TRBJ1-1, with D unresolved. CDR3 length equals 16 residues. The V end lost 1 base, the J end lost 0 bases, and 13 bases lay between the germline ends. CDR1 SGDLS and CDR2 YYNGEE come from the germline V gene. The CDR3 DNA sequence: TGTGCCAGCAGCGTATCTTCCCGCCGGTTGAACACTGAAGCTTTCTTT. Translating it yields CASSVSSRRLNTEAFF.

There are many counts of this clonotype. The chain is built from TRBV7-8 and TRBJ2-7; possibly TRBD1 or TRBD2 for D (5 bases each). This CDR3 contains 13 residues. Per the germline V gene, CDR1 is SGHVS and CDR2 is FQNEAQ. Trimming shortened V by 5 bases and J by 2 bases, and 10 bases separated the two germline ends. CDR3 residues: CASSRRGAYEQYF. The CDR3 nucleotides are TGTGCCAGCAGCCGCCGAGGGGCCTACGAGCAGTACTTC.

This clonotype appeared many times. This chain connects TRBV5-1 to TRBJ1-1; 7 nucleotides line up with TRBD1. Germline V gene lookup returns CDR1 SGHRS and CDR2 YFSETQ. After removal of 4 bases from V and 13 bases from J, the junction contained 7 bases not matched to a gene. This CDR3 comprises 11 residues. The CDR3: CASSPGTAFFF. CDR3 bases: TGCGCCAGCAGCCCCGGGACAGCGTTTTTCTTT.

In this sample, this clonotype turned up many times. The CDR3 DNA sequence: TGTGCCAGCAGCCAAGTCTCTGCGGGAGTATTCGAGCAGTACTTC. Translation: CASSQVSAGVFEQYF. This chain links TRBV3-1 with TRBJ2-7; 7 positions agree with TRBD2. Germline trimming cut 1 base from V and 6 bases from J; bases unmatched to any gene: 9. The length of the CDR3 is 15 residues. Germline V gene sequence: CDR1 LGHDT, CDR2 YNNKEL (reference sequence).

The chain has TRBV24-1 and TRBJ2-3; D unclear. This CDR3 spans 12 amino acids. V was cut by 6 bases and J by 4 bases, with 7 bases left in between. Germline V gene sequence: CDR1 KGHDR, CDR2 SFDVKD. The CDR3 reads CATSIAPDTQYF. The CDR3, as DNA: TGTGCCACCAGTATAGCCCCAGATACGCAGTATTTT.

In its sample, this clonotype was seen many times. V is TRBV7-2 and J is TRBJ2-4; 9 nucleotides agree with TRBD2. Germline trimming cut 8 bases from V and 3 bases from J; bases unmatched to any gene: 11. The CDR3 length is 16 residues. Germline values: CDR1 SGHTA, CDR2 FQGNSA. The DNA of the CDR3 is TGTGCCAGCGCCTGGGCGGGGGGGCTAGGCAAAAACATTCAGTACTTC. Protein sequence: CASAWAGGLGKNIQYF.

In its sample, this clonotype was seen many times. The chain recombines TRBV20-1 with TRBJ2-3, with 15 nucleotides matching TRBD2. CDR1 is DFQATT, CDR2 SNEGSKA, per germline (reference sequence). Unmatched junction bases numbered 5, after V lost 4 bases and J lost 3 bases. This CDR3 is 16 amino acids long. CDR3 sequence reads: CSAKGLAGGMTDTQYF. CDR3 bases: TGCAGTGCTAAGGGACTAGCGGGAGGAATGACAGATACGCAGTATTTT.

As concerns this clonotype: A read error may account for a junction end that differs from germline. The V and J genes are TRBV5-6 and TRBJ2-1, with D possibly TRBD1 on 5 matching bases. Germline CDR1 reads SGHDT; CDR2 reads YYEEEE. The CDR3 totals 13 residues. The CDR3 DNA reads TGTGCCAGCAGCTTGGTTCAGGGCAATGAGCACTTATTC. Amino acid sequence: CASSLVQGNEHLF.

This clonotype was observed many times. The chain uses TRBV5-5 and TRBJ2-2; D could derive from TRBD1 or TRBD2 (6 bases each). Per the germline V gene, CDR1 is SGHKS and CDR2 is YYEKEE (reference sequence). V dropped 4 bases and J dropped 4 bases, with 11 bases sitting between them. The CDR3 is 14 amino acids. Here the CDR3 reads CASSRGQTTGELFF. For the CDR3, the DNA is TGTGCCAGCAGCCGGGGGCAAACCACCGGGGAGCTGTTTTTT.

The CDR3 protein is CASSHLPGRGWYGYTF. DNA for the CDR3: TGTGCCAGCAGTCACCTGCCGGGACGGGGGTGGTATGGCTACACCTTC. The chain links TRBV12-3 or TRBV12-4 to TRBJ1-2; D might be TRBD1 (5 bases). CDR3 length: 16 amino acids. The V end was cut by 5 bases, the J end by 5 bases, with 21 bases between.

Points on this clonotype: A single base separates this from a much larger clone, so it may be a read error. The chain joins TRBV9 to TRBJ1-2, with 9 bases that match TRBD1. The CDR3 covers 15 residues. Germline V gene sequence: CDR1 SGDLS, CDR2 YYNGEE. V was pared by 4 bases and J by 6 bases, with 10 bases of the junction left unmatched. CDR3: CASSCRDRVRDGYTF. The CDR3 DNA sequence: TGTGCCAGCAGCTGCCGGGACAGGGTGAGAGATGGCTACACCTTC.

This clonotype occurred a few times. The chain uses TRBV19 and TRBJ2-1; TRBD2 matches 7 bases. CDR1 is LNHDA, CDR2 SQIVND, per germline (reference sequence). V dropped 3 bases and J dropped 0; count of bases not matched to a gene: 11. CDR3 length: 18 residues. The CDR3 region has the DNA TGTGCCAGTAGTATCCAACTAGCGTTCACCTTCTCCTACAATGAGCAGTTCTTC. Its protein is CASSIQLAFTFSYNEQFF.

This clonotype was counted at least ten times. The J gene is TRBJ2-2, the V gene TRBV5-1; D not certain. Deletions cut 2 bases from V and 1 base from J, with 6 bases between. The CDR3 covers 14 residues. CDR1 is SGHRS, CDR2 YFSETQ, per germline. The CDR3 DNA reads as TGCGCCAGCAGCTTAAGTGGGAACACCGGGGAGCTGTTTTTT. This gives the protein CASSLSGNTGELFF.

This clonotype came up many times. CDR3 in DNA: TGCGCCAGCAGCAGGGTAGCGGACCCGAACACCGGGGAGCTGTTTTTT. It yields the protein CASSRVADPNTGELFF. The chain joins TRBV5-1 to TRBJ2-2, with D perhaps matching TRBD2 (6 bases). The germline V and J ends were trimmed by 4 bases and 0 bases, with 13 bases remaining between them. CDR1 is SGHRS and CDR2 is YFSETQ in the germline V gene. This CDR3 spans 16 amino acids.

This clonotype has at least ten counts. The J gene is TRBJ1-1, the V gene TRBV12-3 or TRBV12-4; D is ambiguous. With 3 bases removed from V and 1 base from J, the gap between germline ends came to 9 bases. CDR3 size: 14 residues. The CDR3 DNA reads TGTGCCAGCAGTTTCGGGCCGCAGAACACTGAAGCTTTCTTT. Translating it yields CASSFGPQNTEAFF.

This chain connects TRBV7-9 to TRBJ1-1; 8 bases line up with TRBD1. After removal of 3 bases from V and 1 base from J, the junction contained 10 bases not matched to a gene. The CDR3 totals 17 residues. Germline lookup yields CDR1 SEHNR and CDR2 FQNEAQ (reference sequence). Here the CDR3 reads CASSFGIDRGANTEAFF. The CDR3 DNA reads as TGTGCCAGCAGCTTCGGTATCGACAGGGGTGCGAACACTGAAGCTTTCTTT.

This clonotype was found many times. The CDR3 nucleotides read TGTGCCAGCTCACCACGGGGAGATACGCAGTATTTT. It translates to CASSPRGDTQYF. The rearrangement joins TRBV18 to TRBJ2-3, with D hard to call. Germline V gives CDR1 KGHSH, CDR2 LQKENI. CDR3 length equals 12 residues. V dropped 1 base and J dropped 5 bases, with 4 bases sitting between them.

The rearrangement joins TRBV2 to TRBJ1-2; D not certain. The germline V gene has CDR1 SNHLY and CDR2 FYNNEI. V was cut by 1 base and J by 5 bases, with 11 bases left in between. The CDR3 consists of 14 residues. The CDR3 coding sequence is TGTGCCAGCAGTGAAGTCGGCAGCGAGTATGGCTACACCTTC. Residues: CASSEVGSEYGYTF.

This clonotype was detected many times. This chain joins TRBV4-2 and TRBJ2-5, with TRBD1 matching 9 bases. The V and J ends lost 3 bases and 5 bases, in that order; junction bases with no gene match: 7. Germline CDR1 LGHNA, CDR2 YNFKEQ. The CDR3 is made up of 15 amino acids. This chain's CDR3 is CASSQPGQGGETQYF. DNA for the CDR3: TGTGCCAGCAGCCAGCCGGGACAGGGAGGGGAGACCCAGTACTTC.

This clonotype was seen repeatedly, ten times or more. This chain joins TRBV6-5 and TRBJ1-1, with unresolved D. There are 15 residues in the CDR3. V was clipped by 2 bases and J by 5 bases, with 15 bases between them. The V gene's germline CDR1 is MNHEY and CDR2 SVGAGI. CDR3 residues: CASSYARISRTEAFF. CDR3 in DNA: TGTGCCAGCAGTTACGCGAGGATCAGCAGGACTGAAGCTTTCTTT.

In this sample, this clonotype turned up many times. The V gene is TRBV18, the J gene TRBJ1-3, with D uncertain. The germline V gene has CDR1 KGHSH and CDR2 LQKENI. The CDR3 has 15 residues. Trimming cost V 3 bases and J 2 bases, with 11 bases left between them. DNA of the CDR3: TGTGCCAGCTCACCGGATAATCTAGCTGGAAACACCATATATTTT. Its translation: CASSPDNLAGNTIYF. Full variable domain (outside the CDR3, taken from reference TRBV18 and TRBJ1-3): NAGVMQNPRHLVRRRGQEARLRCSPMKGHSHVYWYRQLPEEGLKFMVYLQKENIIDESGMPKERFSAEFPKEGPSILRIQQVVRGDSAAYFCASSPDNLAGNTIYFGEGSWLTVV.

This clonotype showed up many times. The chain has TRBV3-1 and TRBJ2-1; D tentatively fits TRBD1 or TRBD2 (5 bases each). The CDR3 covers 15 residues. Germline-derived CDR1 and CDR2 are LGHDT and YNNKEL (reference sequence). V dropped 2 bases and J dropped 8 bases, with 16 bases sitting between them. The CDR3 DNA is TGTGCCAGCAGCCAACCGGGGCGAAATAGCGATGAGCAGTTCTTC. This sequence encodes CASSQPGRNSDEQFF.

This clonotype was seen ten or more times. The chain links TRBV7-2 to TRBJ2-1; 7 nucleotides match TRBD1. Per the germline V gene, CDR1 is SGHTA and CDR2 is FQGNSA. CDR3 length equals 13 residues. Trimming removed 4 bases from V and 8 bases from J; junction bases left unmatched: 5. CDR3 loop: CASSSRTGHEQFF. The CDR3 DNA sequence: TGTGCCAGCAGCTCCCGGACAGGTCATGAGCAGTTCTTC.

This clonotype has a count of ten or more. The chain links TRBV12-3 or TRBV12-4 to TRBJ1-6; possibly TRBD1 for D (6 bases). Trimming took 5 bases from V and 7 from J, leaving 15 bases between them. The CDR3 runs 15 residues. Here the CDR3 DNA reads TGTGCCAGCAGTCCCTCGGGCAGGGGCAATTCACCCCTCCACTTT. Its protein product is CASSPSGRGNSPLHF.

This clonotype was seen many times. CDR3 amino acids: CASSLTGLAGGHEQYF. CDR3 DNA sequence: TGTGCCAGCAGCTTGACGGGACTAGCGGGGGGCCATGAGCAGTACTTC. J is TRBJ2-7 and V is TRBV9, with TRBD2 matching over 15 bases. The CDR3 runs to 16 residues. From germline, CDR1 is SGDLS and CDR2 YYNGEE. Trimming took 4 bases from V and 7 from J; bases not matched to a gene: 9.

In this sample, this clonotype turned up many times. The chain links TRBV18 to TRBJ1-2; D is unresolved. Germline values: CDR1 KGHSH, CDR2 LQKENI. V was pared by 6 bases and J by 7 bases, with 9 bases between. This CDR3 is built from 11 residues. In DNA, the CDR3 is TGTGCCAGCTCTATGAGGTCTGGCTACACCTTC. Its protein is CASSMRSGYTF.

This clonotype was counted at least ten times. This chain uses TRBV27 with TRBJ1-5; no definite D call. Looked up from germline, CDR1 is MNHEY and CDR2 is SMNVEV (reference sequence). CDR3 size: 11 residues. Trimming removed 4 bases from V and 4 bases from J, with 2 bases in between. CDR3 protein: CASSSNQPQHF. CDR3 coding DNA: TGTGCCAGCAGTTCGAATCAGCCCCAGCATTTT.